These 6 T cell receptor beta chains originate from one sample sequenced in a study of OX40 agonist ivuxolimab in advanced cancers. Only in-frame clones appear in the TCRdb table, and some are missing; sequencing was by immunoSEQ multiplex PCR. The sample has 70,000 to 85,000 clones, roughly 92% seen once. Sequencing was performed on CD4+ or CD8+ T cells sorted from blood, taken in a trial of the OX40 agonist ivuxolimab. All receptors derive from an adult with an advanced solid tumor such as melanoma, head and neck, liver or kidney cancer.

The chain links TRBV2 to TRBJ2-7, with no clear D. The CDR3 sequence is 11 residues long. Germline values: CDR1 SNHLY, CDR2 FYNNEI. Trimming took off 6 bases at V and 4 bases at J, with 7 bases between the two ends. The CDR3 nucleotides read TGTGCCAGCAGAAATAGGTACGAGCAGTACTTC. This codes for CASRNRYEQYF.

J is TRBJ2-7 and V is TRBV18, with D possibly being TRBD1 (5 bases). CDR1 and CDR2 (germline): KGHSH, LQKENI. The CDR3 covers 12 residues. Trimming removed 2 bases at V and 5 bases at J, with 7 bases between. Here the CDR3 DNA reads TGTGCCAGCTCACCATGGGGCGACGAGCAGTACTTC. This gives the protein CASSPWGDEQYF.

A single count supports this clone. The chain joins TRBV28 to TRBJ1-5; D is unclear. V lost 7 bases, J lost 6 bases, and 13 bases lay in between. The CDR3 is 13 amino acids. Per germline, CDR1 MDHEN and CDR2 SYDVKM. The CDR3 nucleotides are TGTGCCAGCATACGAGCGCGGGGTCAGCCCCAGCATTTT. It specifies CASIRARGQPQHF.

This chain connects TRBV7-8 to TRBJ2-5; D is tentatively TRBD1 or TRBD2 (5 bases each). The CDR3 extends over 16 amino acids. CDR1 is SGHVS, CDR2 FQNEAQ, per germline. V was cut by 4 bases and J by 5 bases, with 20 bases left in between. CDR3 in amino acids: CASSYIPGRMRETQYF. In DNA form, the CDR3 reads TGTGCCAGCAGCTATATACCGGGACGGATGAGGGAGACCCAGTACTTC.

The rearrangement links TRBV25-1 to TRBJ2-5; TRBD2 aligns across 9 bases. The J call could be wrong; TRBJ2-7 is a better fit for the DNA end. The CDR3 is made up of 17 amino acids. The germline gives CDR1 MGHDK, CDR2 SYGVNS. CDR3 amino acids: CASSPPDHSGRSHEQYF. CDR3 bases: TGTGCCAGCAGTCCCCCCGACCATAGCGGGAGAAGCCACGAGCAGTACTTC.

The chain carries TRBV4-3 and TRBJ2-7; D remains ambiguous. Per germline, CDR1 LGHNA and CDR2 YSLEER. The CDR3 covers 13 residues. Trimming pared 4 bases from V and 1 base from J, leaving 8 bases between. In nucleotides, the CDR3 is TGCGCCAGCAGCCCGCGACAATCCTACGAGCAGTACTTC. Its translation: CASSPRQSYEQYF.